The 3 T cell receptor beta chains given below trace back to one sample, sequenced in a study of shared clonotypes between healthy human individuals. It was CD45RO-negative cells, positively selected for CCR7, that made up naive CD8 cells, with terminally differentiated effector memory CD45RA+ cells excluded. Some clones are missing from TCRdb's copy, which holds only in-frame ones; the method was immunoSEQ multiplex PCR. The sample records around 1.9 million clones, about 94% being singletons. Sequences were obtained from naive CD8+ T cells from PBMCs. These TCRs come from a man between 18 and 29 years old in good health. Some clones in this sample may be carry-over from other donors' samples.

CDR3 DNA: TGTGCCAGCAGCCAACCAGCCCCGGGAGGTATGCTGGACACTGAAGCTTTCTTT. It specifies CASSQPAPGGMLDTEAFF. The V call is TRBV11-2, the J call TRBJ1-1; D not certain. Germline V gives CDR1 SGHAT, CDR2 FQNNGV. The CDR3 spans 18 residues. The V and J ends lost 5 bases and 3 bases respectively, with 25 bases between them.

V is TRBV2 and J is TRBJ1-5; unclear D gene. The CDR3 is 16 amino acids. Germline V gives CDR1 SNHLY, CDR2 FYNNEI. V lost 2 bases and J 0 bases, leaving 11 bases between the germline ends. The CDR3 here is CASSEWVNDSNQPQHF. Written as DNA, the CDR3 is TGTGCCAGCAGTGAATGGGTGAACGATAGCAATCAGCCCCAGCATTTT. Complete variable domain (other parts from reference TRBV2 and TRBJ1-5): EPEVTQTPSHQVTQMGQEVILRCVPISNHLYFYWYRQILGQKVEFLVSFYNNEISEKSEIFDDQFSVERPDGSNFTLKIRSTKLEDSAMYFCASSEWVNDSNQPQHFGDGTRLSIL.

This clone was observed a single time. For the CDR3, the DNA is TGTGCCAGCAGTTTCGGGGTCGATAGCTCTGGGGCCAACGTCCTGACTTTC. As protein: CASSFGVDSSGANVLTF. The gene calls are TRBV28 and TRBJ2-6, with D possibly TRBD2 on 5 matching bases. The V and J ends lost 3 bases and 0 bases respectively, with 12 bases between them. Per germline, CDR1 MDHEN and CDR2 SYDVKM. The CDR3 is made up of 17 amino acids.